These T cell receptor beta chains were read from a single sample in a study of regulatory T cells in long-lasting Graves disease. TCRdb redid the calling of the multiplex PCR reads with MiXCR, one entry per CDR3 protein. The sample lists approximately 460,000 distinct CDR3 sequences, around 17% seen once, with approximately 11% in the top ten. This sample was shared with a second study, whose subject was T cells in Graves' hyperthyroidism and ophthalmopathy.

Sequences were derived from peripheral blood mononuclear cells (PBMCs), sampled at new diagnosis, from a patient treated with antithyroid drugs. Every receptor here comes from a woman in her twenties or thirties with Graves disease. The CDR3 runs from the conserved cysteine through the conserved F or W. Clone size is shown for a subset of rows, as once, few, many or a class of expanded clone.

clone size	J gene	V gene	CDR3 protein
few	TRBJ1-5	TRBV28	CATDPLGRSNQPQHF
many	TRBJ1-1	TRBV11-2	CASSPSGQRRTEAFF
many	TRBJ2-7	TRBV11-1	CASSQGPFEGYEQYF
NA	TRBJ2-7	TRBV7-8	CASSLMGLGDPREQYF
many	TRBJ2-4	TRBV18	CASSPPTGPKNIQYF
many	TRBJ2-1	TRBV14	CASSQDEWGQVAFGEQFF
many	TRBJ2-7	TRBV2	CASKTERRAYEQYF
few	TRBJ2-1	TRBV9	CASSVSGRALNEQFF
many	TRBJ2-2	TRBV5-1	CASSPSSGSADTGELFF
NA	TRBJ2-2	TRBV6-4	CASSRDRVTGELFF
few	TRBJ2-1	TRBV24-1	CATSDLWRDEQFF
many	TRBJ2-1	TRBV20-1	CSARDLLSGGSYNEQFF
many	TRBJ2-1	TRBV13	CASSPRGGPYNEQFF
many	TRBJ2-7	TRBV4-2	CASSPRAGDVYEQYF
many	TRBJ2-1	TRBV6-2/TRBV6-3	CASSYTSGSMKQQFF
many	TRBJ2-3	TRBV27	CASSFIGEVTQYF
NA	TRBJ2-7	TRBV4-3	CASSQVRLAAEQYF
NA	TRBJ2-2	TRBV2	CASSGRGGLNTGELFF
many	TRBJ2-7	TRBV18	CASSLAEPLHEQYF
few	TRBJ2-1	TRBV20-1	CSASLASGSSYNEQFF
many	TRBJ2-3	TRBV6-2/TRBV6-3	CASSNLRDSTSTDTQYF
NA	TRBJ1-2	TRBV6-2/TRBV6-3	CASKAAGTF
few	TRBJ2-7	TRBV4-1	CASSQDIQDYEQYF
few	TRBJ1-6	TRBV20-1	CSAFPLGTPFSPLHF
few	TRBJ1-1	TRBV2	CASSSHKNTEAFF
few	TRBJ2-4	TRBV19	CASRPGTGDFIQYF
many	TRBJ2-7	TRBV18	CASSRQGLATRTGSYEQYF
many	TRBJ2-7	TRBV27	CASIAGQGGEQYF
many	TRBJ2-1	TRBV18	CASSPAGQDRAYEQFF
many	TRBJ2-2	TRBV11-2	CASSPGWGGDTGELFF
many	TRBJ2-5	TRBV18	CASSPPYRGETQYF
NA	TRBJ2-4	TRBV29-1	CSVGTGVGYIQYF
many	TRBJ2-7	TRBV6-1	CASSRGGLSYEQYF
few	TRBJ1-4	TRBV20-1	CSAREPGQSNEKLFF
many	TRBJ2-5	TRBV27	CASSSTSGREETQYF
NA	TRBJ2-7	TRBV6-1	CASSPRRSEQYF
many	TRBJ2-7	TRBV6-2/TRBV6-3	CASSYGQFSYEQYF
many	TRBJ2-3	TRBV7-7	CASSRGGDTDTQYF
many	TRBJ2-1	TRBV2	CASSDLGLAGVRGDEQFF
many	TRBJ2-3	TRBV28	CASREGHRGDTQYF
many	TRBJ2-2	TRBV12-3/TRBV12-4	CASSHSGRGGTGELFF
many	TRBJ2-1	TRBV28	CASLGYSIHSYNEQFF
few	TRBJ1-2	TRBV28	CASFRGADGYTF
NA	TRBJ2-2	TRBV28	CASSSTSGLAGGPGTGELFF
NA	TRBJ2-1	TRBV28	CASSFGTGYVSSNEQFF
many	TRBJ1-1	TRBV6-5	CASSYGHEAFF
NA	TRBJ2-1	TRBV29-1	CSVSRQSYNEQFF
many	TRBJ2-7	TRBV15	CATSRDIGQPTYEQYF
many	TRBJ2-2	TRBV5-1	CASSFGLAGLYTGELFF
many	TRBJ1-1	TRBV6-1	CASRDRDRNTEAFF
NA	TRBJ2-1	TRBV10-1	CASSESIGGRAGEQFF
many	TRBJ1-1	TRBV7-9	CASSLVTGFGTEAFF
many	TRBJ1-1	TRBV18	CASSPTGTGLGTEAFF
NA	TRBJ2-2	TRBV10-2	CASGGRGTGELFF
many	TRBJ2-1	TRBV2	CASSEEGQGYNEQFF
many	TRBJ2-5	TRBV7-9	CASGRDRASETQYF
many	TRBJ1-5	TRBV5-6	CASSLASVPSYNNQPQHF
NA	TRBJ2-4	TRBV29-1	CSVQTKNIQYF
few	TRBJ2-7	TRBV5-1	CASSLRRGSSYEQYF
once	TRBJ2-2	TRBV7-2	CASSSFRGRANTGELFF